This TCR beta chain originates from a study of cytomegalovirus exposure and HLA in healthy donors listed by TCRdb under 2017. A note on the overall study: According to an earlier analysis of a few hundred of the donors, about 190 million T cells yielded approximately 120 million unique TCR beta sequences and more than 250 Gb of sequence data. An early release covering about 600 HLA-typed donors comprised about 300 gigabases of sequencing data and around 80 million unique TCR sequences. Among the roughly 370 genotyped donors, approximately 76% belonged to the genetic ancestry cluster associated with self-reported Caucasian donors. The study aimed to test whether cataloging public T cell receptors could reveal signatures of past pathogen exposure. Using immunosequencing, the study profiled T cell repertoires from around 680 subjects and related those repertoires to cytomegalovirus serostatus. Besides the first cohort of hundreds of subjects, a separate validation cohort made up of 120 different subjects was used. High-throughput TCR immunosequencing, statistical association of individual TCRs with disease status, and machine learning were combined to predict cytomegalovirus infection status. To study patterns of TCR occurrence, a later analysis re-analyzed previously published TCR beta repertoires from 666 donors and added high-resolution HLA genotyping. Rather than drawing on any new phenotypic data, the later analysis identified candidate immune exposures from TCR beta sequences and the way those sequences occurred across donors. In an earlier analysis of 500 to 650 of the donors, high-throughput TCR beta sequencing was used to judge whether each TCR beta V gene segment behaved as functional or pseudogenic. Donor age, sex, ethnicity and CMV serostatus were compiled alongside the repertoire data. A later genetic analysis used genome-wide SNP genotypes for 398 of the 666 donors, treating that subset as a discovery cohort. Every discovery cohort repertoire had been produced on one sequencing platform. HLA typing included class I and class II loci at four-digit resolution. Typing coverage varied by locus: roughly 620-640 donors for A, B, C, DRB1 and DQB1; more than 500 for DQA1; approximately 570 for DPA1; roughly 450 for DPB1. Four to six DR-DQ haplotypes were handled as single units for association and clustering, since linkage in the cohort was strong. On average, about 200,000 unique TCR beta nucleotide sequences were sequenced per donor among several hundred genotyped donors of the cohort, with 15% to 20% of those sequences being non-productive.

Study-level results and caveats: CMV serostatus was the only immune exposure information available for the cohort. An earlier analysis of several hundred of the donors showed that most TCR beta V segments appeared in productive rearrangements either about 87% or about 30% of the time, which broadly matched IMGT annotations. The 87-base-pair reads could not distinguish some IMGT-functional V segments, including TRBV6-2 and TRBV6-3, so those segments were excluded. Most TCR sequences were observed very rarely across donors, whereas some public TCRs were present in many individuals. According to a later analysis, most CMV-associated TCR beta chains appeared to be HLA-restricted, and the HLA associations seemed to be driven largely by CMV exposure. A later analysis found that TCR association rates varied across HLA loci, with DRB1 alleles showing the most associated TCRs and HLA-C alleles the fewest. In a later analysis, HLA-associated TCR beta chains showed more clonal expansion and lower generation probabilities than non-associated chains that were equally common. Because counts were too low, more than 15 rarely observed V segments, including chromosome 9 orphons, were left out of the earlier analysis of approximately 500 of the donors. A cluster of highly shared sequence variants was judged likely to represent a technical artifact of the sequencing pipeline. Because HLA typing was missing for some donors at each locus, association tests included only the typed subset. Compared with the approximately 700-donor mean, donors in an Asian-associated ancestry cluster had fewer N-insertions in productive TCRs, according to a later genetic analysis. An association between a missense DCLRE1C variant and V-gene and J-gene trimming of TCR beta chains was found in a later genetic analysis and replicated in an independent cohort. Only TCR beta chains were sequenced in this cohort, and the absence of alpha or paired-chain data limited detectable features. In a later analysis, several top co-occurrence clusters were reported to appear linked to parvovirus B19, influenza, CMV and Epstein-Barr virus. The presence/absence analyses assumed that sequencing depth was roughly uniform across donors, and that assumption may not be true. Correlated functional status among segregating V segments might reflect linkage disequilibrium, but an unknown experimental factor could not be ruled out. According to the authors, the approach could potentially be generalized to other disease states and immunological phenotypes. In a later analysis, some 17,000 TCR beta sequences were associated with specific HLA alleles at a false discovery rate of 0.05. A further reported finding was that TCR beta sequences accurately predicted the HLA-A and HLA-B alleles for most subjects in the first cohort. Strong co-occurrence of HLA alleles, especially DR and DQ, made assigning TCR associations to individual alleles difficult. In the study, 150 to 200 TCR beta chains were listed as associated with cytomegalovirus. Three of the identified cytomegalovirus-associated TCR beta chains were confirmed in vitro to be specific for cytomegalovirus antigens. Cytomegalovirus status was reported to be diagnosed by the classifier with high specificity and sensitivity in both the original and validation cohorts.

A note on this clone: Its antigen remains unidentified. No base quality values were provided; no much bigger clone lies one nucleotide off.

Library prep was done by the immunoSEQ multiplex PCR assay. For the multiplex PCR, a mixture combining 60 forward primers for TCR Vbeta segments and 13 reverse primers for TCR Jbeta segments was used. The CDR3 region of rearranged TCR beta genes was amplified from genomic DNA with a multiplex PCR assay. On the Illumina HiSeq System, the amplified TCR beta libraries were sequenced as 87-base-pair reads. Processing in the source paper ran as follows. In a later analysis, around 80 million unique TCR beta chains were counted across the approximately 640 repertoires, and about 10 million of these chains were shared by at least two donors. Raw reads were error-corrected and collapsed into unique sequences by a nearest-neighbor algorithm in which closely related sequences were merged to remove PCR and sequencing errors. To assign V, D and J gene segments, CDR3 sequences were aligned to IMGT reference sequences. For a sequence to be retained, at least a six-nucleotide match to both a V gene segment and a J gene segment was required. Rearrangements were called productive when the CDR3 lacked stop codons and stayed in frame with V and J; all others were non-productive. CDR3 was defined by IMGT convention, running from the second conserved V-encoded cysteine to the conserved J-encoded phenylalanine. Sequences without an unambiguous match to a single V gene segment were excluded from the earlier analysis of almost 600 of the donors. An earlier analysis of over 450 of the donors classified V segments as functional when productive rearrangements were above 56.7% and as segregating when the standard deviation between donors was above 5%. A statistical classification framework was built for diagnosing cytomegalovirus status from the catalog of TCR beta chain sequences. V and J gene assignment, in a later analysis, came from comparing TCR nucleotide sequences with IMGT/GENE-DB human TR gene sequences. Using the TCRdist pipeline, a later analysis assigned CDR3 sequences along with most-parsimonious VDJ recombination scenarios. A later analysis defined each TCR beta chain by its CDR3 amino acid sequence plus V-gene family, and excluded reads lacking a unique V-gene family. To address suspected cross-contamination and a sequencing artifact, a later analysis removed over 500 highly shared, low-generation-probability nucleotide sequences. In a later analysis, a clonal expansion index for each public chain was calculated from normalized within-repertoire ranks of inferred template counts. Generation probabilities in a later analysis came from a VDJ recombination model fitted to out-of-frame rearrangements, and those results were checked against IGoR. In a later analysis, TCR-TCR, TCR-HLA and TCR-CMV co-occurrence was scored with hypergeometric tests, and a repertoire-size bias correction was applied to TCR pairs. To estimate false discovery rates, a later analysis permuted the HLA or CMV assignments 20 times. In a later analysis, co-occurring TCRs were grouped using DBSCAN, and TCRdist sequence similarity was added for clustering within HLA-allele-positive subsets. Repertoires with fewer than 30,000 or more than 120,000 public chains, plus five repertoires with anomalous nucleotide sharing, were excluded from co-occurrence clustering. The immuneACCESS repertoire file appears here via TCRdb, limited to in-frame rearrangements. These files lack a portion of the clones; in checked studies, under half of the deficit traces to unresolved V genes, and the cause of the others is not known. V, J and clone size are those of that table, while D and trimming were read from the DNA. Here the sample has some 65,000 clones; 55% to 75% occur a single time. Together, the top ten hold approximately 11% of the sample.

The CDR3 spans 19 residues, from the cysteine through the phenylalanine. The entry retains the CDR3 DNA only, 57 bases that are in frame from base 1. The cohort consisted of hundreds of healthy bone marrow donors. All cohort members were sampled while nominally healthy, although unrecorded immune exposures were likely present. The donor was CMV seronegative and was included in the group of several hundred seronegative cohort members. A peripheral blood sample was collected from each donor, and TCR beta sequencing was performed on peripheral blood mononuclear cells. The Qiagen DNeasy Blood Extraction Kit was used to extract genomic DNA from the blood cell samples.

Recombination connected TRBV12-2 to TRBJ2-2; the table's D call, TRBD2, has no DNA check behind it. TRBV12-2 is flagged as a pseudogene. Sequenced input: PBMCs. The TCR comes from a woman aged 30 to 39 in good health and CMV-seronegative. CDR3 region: CASRLVRKRWEGCTGELFF. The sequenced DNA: TGTGCAAGTCGCTTAGTTCGTAAAAGATGGGAGGGGTGCACCGGGGAGCTGTTTTTT.